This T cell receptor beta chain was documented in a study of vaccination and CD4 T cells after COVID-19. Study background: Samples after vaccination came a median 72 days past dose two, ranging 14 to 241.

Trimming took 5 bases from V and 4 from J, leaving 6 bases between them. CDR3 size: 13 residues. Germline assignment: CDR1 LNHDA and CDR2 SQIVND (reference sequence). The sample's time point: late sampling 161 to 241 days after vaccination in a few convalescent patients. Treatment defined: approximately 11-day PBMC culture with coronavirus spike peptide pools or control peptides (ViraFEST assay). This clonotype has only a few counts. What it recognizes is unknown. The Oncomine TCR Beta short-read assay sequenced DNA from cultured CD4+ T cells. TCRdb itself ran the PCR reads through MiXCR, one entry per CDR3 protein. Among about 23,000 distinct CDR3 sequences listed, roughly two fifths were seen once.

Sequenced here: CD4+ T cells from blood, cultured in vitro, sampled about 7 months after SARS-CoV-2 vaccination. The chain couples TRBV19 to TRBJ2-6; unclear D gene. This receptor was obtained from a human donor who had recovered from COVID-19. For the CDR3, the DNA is TGTGCCAGTAGTGTTTCCGGGGCCAACGTCCTGACTTTC. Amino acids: CASSVSGANVLTF.